This TCR beta chain stems from a study of blood T cell repertoires in COVID-19. Assay: immunoSEQ multiplex PCR; the TCRdb copy retains only in-frame clones and omits some. The profile covers a few hundred thousand clones, with approximately 83% appearing a single time and approximately 1.3% taken by the ten largest. CDR3 length: 15 amino acids. Looked up from germline, CDR1 is SGHTA and CDR2 is FQGNSA. Unmatched junction bases numbered 5, after V lost 3 bases and J lost 4 bases. The specimen sequenced was PBMCs or T cells enriched from blood (not recorded which). The chain recombines TRBV7-2 with TRBJ1-2; TRBD1 matches 10 bases. The clonotype originates from a middle-aged woman with acute COVID-19. This chain's CDR3 is CASSFRDRGTYGYTF. CDR3 nucleotide sequence: TGTGCCAGCAGCTTCCGGGACAGGGGTACCTATGGCTACACCTTC.